This T cell receptor beta chain was captured in a study of T cells after yellow fever vaccination. Germline trimming cut 6 bases from V and 1 base from J; bases unmatched to any gene: 4. The length of the CDR3 is 14 residues. Researchers made TCR cDNA using 5'RACE template switching, and this step added a universal primer site and UMIs. TCRdb recomputed calls from the 5' RACE reads with MiXCR, one row per CDR3 protein. Of 450,000 to 600,000 distinct CDR3 sequences in the sample, roughly 13% were seen once. On this clonotype: Its antigen remains unidentified.

Study findings and constraints: Only a minor proportion of clonotypes was detected across both CD4 and CD8 compartments. High-abundance clonotypes from the bulk population could contaminate FACS-sorted repertoires.

The sequencing used PBMCs, collected on the day of the yellow fever booster vaccination. This TCR was recovered from a young man who received the YFV17D yellow fever vaccine. The chain carries TRBV12-3 or TRBV12-4 and TRBJ2-7, with 9 bases identical to TRBD2. CDR3 nucleotide sequence: TGTGCCAGCAGGCCTAGCGGGACATCCTACGAGCAGTACTTC. It encodes CASRPSGTSYEQYF.